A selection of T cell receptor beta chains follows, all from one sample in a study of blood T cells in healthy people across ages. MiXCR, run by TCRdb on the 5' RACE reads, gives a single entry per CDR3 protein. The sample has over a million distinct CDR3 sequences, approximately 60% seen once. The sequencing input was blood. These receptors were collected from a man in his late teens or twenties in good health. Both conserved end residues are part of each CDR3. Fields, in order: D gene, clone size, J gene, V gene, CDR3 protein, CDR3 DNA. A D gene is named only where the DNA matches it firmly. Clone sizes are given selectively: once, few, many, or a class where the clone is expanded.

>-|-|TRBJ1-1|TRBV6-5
CATQGPARNTEAFF
TGTGCCACCCAGGGACCGGCCCGGAACACTGAAGCTTTCTTT
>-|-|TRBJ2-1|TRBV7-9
CASRLSVEQFF
TGTGCCAGCCGTCTATCGGTTGAGCAGTTCTTC
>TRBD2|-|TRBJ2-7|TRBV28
CASSERGQSYEQYF
TGTGCCAGCAGTGAGCGGGGCCAATCCTACGAGCAGTACTTC
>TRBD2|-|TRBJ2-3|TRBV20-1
CSARPLSGGTTDTQYF
TGCAGTGCTAGACCGCTATCGGGGGGAACCACAGATACGCAGTATTTT
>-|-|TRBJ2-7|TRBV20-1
CSAPVRDTKNSYEQYF
TGCAGTGCTCCTGTCCGGGACACCAAAAACTCCTACGAGCAGTACTTC
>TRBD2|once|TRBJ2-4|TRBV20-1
CSARDTHSGASLGEQYF
TGCAGTGCTAGAGATACCCACAGCGGGGCGTCCCTAGGGGAGCAGTACTTC
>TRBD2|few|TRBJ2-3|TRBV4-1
CASSQGTSGLTDTQYF
TGCGCCAGCAGCCAAGGGACTAGCGGACTCACAGATACGCAGTATTTT
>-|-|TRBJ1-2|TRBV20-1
CSARDNAGGWHGYTF
TGCAGTGCTAGAGATAATGCTGGAGGCTGGCATGGCTACACCTTC
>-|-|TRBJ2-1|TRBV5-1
CASSVGGGGNNEQFF
TGCGCCAGCAGCGTGGGTGGTGGGGGAAACAATGAGCAGTTCTTC
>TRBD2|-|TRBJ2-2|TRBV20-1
CSATGLANTGELFF
TGCAGTGCTACTGGACTAGCAAACACCGGGGAGCTGTTTTTT
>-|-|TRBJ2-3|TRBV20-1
CSARDLGKSTDTQYF
TGCAGTGCTAGAGATCTGGGAAAAAGCACAGATACGCAGTATTTT
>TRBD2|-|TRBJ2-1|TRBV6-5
CASSYSSGDVNEQFF
TGTGCCAGCAGTTACTCTAGCGGGGACGTAAATGAGCAGTTCTTC
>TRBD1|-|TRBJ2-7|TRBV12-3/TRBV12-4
CASSLGQGEIAYEQYF
TGTGCCAGCAGCTTAGGACAGGGGGAAATTGCCTACGAGCAGTACTTC
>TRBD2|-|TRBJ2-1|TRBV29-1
CSARAGTSVYNEQFF
TGCAGCGCCCGCGCTGGGACTAGCGTTTACAATGAGCAGTTCTTC
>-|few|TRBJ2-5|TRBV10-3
CAISDPLPQETQYF
TGTGCCATCAGTGACCCCCTCCCCCAAGAGACCCAGTACTTC
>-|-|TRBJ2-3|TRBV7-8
CASSSQGHDTQYF
TGTGCCAGCAGTTCCCAGGGTCACGATACGCAGTATTTT
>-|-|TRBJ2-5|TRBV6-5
CASTTLGYQETQYF
TGTGCCAGCACCACACTTGGTTATCAAGAGACCCAGTACTTC
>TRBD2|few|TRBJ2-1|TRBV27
CASSSLAGTYNEQFF
TGTGCCAGCAGTTCACTAGCGGGGACCTACAATGAGCAGTTCTTC
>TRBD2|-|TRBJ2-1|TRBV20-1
CSARATSGNFNEQFF
TGCAGTGCTAGAGCGACTAGCGGGAATTTTAATGAGCAGTTCTTC
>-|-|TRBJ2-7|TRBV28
CASSLPPEGWTSYEQYF
TGTGCCAGCAGTTTGCCCCCGGAGGGTTGGACCTCCTACGAGCAGTACTTC
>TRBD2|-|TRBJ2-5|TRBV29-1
CSVVASGGGETQYF
TGCAGCGTTGTGGCTAGCGGGGGAGGCGAGACCCAGTACTTC
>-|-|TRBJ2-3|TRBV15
CATSPATDTQYF
TGTGCCACCAGCCCAGCCACAGATACGCAGTATTTT
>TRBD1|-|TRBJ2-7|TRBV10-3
CAISEPGQGVYEQYF
TGTGCCATCAGTGAGCCCGGACAGGGGGTTTACGAGCAGTACTTC
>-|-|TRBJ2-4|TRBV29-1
CSVGEGVGEQYF
TGCAGCGTTGGCGAAGGGGTCGGGGAGCAGTACTTC
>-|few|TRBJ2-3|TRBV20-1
CSASVGRDSTDTQYF
TGCAGTGCTAGTGTGGGGCGGGATAGCACAGATACGCAGTATTTT
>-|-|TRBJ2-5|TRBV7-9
CASSLTDSTQETQYF
TGTGCCAGCAGCTTGACGGACTCGACGCAAGAGACCCAGTACTTC
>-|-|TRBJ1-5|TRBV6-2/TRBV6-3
CASSYGPGNSNQPQHF
TGTGCCAGCAGCTACGGGCCAGGAAATAGCAATCAGCCCCAGCATTTT
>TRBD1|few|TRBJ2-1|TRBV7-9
CASSLLPGQGPRNEQFF
TGTGCCAGCAGCTTATTACCGGGACAGGGGCCGCGGAATGAGCAGTTCTTC
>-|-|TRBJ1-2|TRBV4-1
CASTLDGTGGYTF
TGCGCCAGCACCCTTGACGGGACGGGAGGCTACACCTTC
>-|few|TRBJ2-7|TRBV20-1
CSARDGRTSYEQYF
TGCAGTGCTAGAGATGGTCGGACAAGCTACGAGCAGTACTTC
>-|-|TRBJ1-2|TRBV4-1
CASSQVGVDVAGYTF
TGCGCCAGCAGCCAAGTAGGAGTAGACGTGGCGGGCTACACCTTC
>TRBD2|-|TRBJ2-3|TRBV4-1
CASSQAGGGAYTQYF
TGCGCCAGCAGCCAAGCGGGCGGGGGGGCTTATACGCAGTATTTT
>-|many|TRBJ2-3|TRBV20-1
CSARLSTDTQYF
TGCAGTGCTAGACTATCCACAGATACGCAGTATTTT
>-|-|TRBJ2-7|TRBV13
CASSLGLRIYEQYF
TGTGCCAGCAGCTTAGGACTCAGAATCTACGAGCAGTACTTC
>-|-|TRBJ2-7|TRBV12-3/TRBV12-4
CASLGGPTGPFSYEQYF
TGTGCCAGTTTGGGGGGGCCGACAGGGCCTTTTTCATACGAGCAGTACTTC
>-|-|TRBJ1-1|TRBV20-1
CSAPPLGLNTEAFF
TGCAGTGCTCCCCCTCTCGGATTGAACACTGAAGCTTTCTTT
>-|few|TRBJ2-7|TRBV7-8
CASSLKGALYEQYF
TGTGCCAGCAGCTTAAAAGGGGCCCTCTACGAGCAGTACTTC
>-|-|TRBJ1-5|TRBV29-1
CSAIQGSGKHF
TGCAGCGCTATACAGGGCTCAGGGAAGCATTTT
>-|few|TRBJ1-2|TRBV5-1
CASTPRGGNYGYTF
TGCGCCAGCACCCCGAGGGGGGGCAACTATGGCTACACCTTC
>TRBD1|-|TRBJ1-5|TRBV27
CASRRRQGADQPQHF
TGTGCCAGCAGGAGGAGACAGGGGGCTGATCAGCCCCAGCATTTT
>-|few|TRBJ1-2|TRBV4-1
CASSQVPGEDYGYTF
TGCGCCAGCAGCCAGGTTCCTGGGGAAGACTATGGCTACACCTTC
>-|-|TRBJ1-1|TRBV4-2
CASSQEDGSNTEAFF
TGTGCCAGCAGCCAAGAAGACGGAAGCAACACTGAAGCTTTCTTT
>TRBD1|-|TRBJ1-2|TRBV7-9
CASSWGGQRDGYTF
TGTGCCAGCAGCTGGGGGGGACAGAGGGATGGCTACACCTTT
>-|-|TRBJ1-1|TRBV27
CASSLGDTLKGTEAFF
TGTGCCAGCAGTCTCGGGGACACCCTTAAGGGGACTGAAGCTTTCTTT
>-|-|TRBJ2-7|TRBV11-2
CASSLGRTTDEQYF
TGTGCCAGCAGCTTAGGAAGGACTACCGACGAGCAGTACTTC
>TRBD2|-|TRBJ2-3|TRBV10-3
CAISIKGLAGASTDTQYF
TGTGCCATCAGTATAAAGGGACTAGCGGGGGCTAGCACAGATACGCAGTATTTT
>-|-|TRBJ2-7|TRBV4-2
CASSQDGGQGYYEQYF
TGTGCCAGCAGCCAAGATGGGGGGCAGGGGTACTACGAGCAGTACTTC
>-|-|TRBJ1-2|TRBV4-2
CASSLRDQYYGYTF
TGTGCCAGCAGCCTAAGGGATCAGTATTATGGCTACACCTTC
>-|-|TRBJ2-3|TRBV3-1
CASSPGEPHTQYF
TGTGCCAGCAGTCCGGGGGAGCCACATACGCAGTATTTT
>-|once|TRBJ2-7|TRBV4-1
CASSPLRDNSYEQYF
TGCGCCAGCAGCCCCCTAAGGGACAACTCCTACGAGCAGTACTTC